This TCR beta chain was captured in a study of blood T cell repertoires in COVID-19 (dated by TCRdb to 2020 to 2021). Background for the entire study: The collaborator samples originated in the United States, Italy and Spain and spanned the acute and convalescent phases of COVID-19. The prospective study material was composed of cDNA or gDNA derived from T cells, B-cell-depleted T cells, or PBMCs. Deeply sampled blood TCRbeta repertoires from subjects exposed to, actively infected with, or recovered from COVID-19 were included in the dataset. The repertoires were released in a freely available public database meant as a resource for research on the immune response to SARS-CoV-2. Samples were obtained from the ongoing ImmuneRACE study (first 160 participants) and from 1,000 to 1,500 subjects provided by 6 global collaborators. A de-identified subject ID, COVID-19 status, age in years and sex were almost always included in the sample metadata. Where available, HLA class I and class II types were taken from metadata supplied by the sample provider and were not determined by assay-based typing. Beyond this particular receptor, the publication reports: The quantity of clinical and demographic metadata differed by source and by participant and was supplied without curation.

As for this clone: The antigen it recognizes is unknown. Within one base of it there is no much larger clone, and no base qualities were kept.

TCRbeta CDR3 regions were amplified from genomic DNA by means of the immunoSEQ Assay, a bias-controlled multiplex PCR. As for the original processing: Nucleated cell counts per sample were estimated from amplification of reference gene primers within the assay. To quantify the absolute abundance of each unique TCRbeta CDR3 rearrangement, sequence reads were collapsed and filtered. For each sample, productive Simpson clonality was calculated as the square root of Simpson's diversity index across productive rearrangements. Not all clones reach the TCRdb copy of this immuneACCESS table, which keeps in-frame sequences only. Checked studies attribute under half of the gap to unresolved V genes and leave the rest unexplained. V, J and clone size were drawn from that table, and D and trimming were deduced from the DNA. The sample yields under 45,000 clones; around nine tenths were counted once. The leading ten clones occupy over 9% of the sample.

According to the germline V gene, CDR1 reads MDHEN and CDR2 reads SYDVKM. The CDR3, from cysteine to phenylalanine, totals 17 residues. Of all the DNA, just the CDR3 is kept, 51 bases in frame from base 1. Trimming removed 5 bases from V and 4 bases from J, leaving 21 bases between the germline ends. Collaborating institutions collected whole blood in K2EDTA tubes following their own protocols. For TCRbeta analysis, collaborators shipped samples in one of three forms: frozen whole blood, isolated PBMCs, or DNA extracted from either of those sample types. The material sequenced was peripheral blood. Recombination joined TRBV28 with TRBJ1-5; tentative D gene TRBD1, with 6 bases matching. The TCR originated in a human donor in a cohort sampled during active COVID-19. Here the CDR3 is given as CASSPRHSSRGNQPQHF. The DNA sequence follows: TGTGCCAGCAGTCCACGCCACAGCTCAAGGGGGAATCAGCCCCAGCATTTT.